These 24 T cell receptor beta chains share one sample of origin, sequenced in a study of CD4 T cells in relation to SARS-CoV-2 and coronaviruses. Method: immunoSEQ multiplex PCR; TCRdb's copy keeps in-frame clones and lacks some. Altogether 36,000 or so clones are present, around four fifths being singletons, with the ten largest covering 2.5% to 3.5%. These receptors lack a known antigen. Sample: memory CD4+ T cells from PBMCs, cultured in vitro. The receptor set was obtained from an adult with COVID-19.

DNA for the CDR3: TGTGCCAGCAGTTTAAGGGGGATCTACTACGAGCAGTACTTC. Translation: CASSLRGIYYEQYF. This chain joins TRBV27 and TRBJ2-7, with D perhaps matching TRBD1 (6 bases). Trimming pared 2 bases from V and 3 bases from J, leaving 11 bases between. The CDR3 is made up of 14 amino acids. From germline, CDR1 is MNHEY and CDR2 SMNVEV (reference sequence).

The rearrangement uses TRBV7-2 and TRBJ2-3, with TRBD2 matching over 7 bases. Germline V gives CDR1 SGHTA, CDR2 FQGNSA. J was trimmed by 2 bases and V by 5 bases; bases with no gene match: 10. The CDR3 extends over 16 amino acids. The CDR3 DNA reads as TGTGCCAGCAGCCCTTGGGGGAGGGCCAACACAGATACGCAGTATTTT. The encoded protein is CASSPWGRANTDTQYF.

The chain couples TRBV19 to TRBJ2-6; D uncertain. The CDR3 runs to 14 residues. CDR1 is LNHDA, CDR2 SQIVND, per germline (reference sequence). V was trimmed by 5 bases and J by 2 bases, leaving 7 bases between them. The CDR3 sequence is CASSPEPGANVLTF. For the CDR3, the DNA is TGTGCCAGTAGTCCCGAACCTGGGGCCAACGTCCTGACTTTC.

This clone was seen a few times. The chain has TRBV11-2 and TRBJ2-2, with TRBD2 matching over 14 bases. Trimming at V came to 3 bases and at J to 6 bases, leaving 6 bases not matched to a gene. The CDR3 runs 17 residues. The germline CDR1 and CDR2 sequences are SGHAT and FQNNGV. CDR3 DNA sequence: TGTGCCAGCAGCTTTGGACTAGCGGGAGGATCGGCCGGGGAGCTGTTTTTT. It specifies CASSFGLAGGSAGELFF. The entire variable domain, with the rest obtained from reference TRBV11-2 and TRBJ2-2, is as follows: EAGVAQSPRYKIIEKRQSVAFWCNPISGHATLYWYQQILGQGPKLLIQFQNNGVVDDSQLPKDRFSAERLKGVDSTLKIQPAKLEDSAVYLCASSFGLAGGSAGELFFGEGSRLTVL.

The chain uses TRBV10-3 and TRBJ1-5, with no clear D. V was cut by 11 bases and J by 0 bases, with 17 bases left in between. Germline values: CDR1 ENHRY, CDR2 SYGVKD. The length of the CDR3 is 15 residues. The CDR3 DNA reads as TGTGCCGCGGGGAATGAGGGCTTTAGCAATCAGCCCCAGCATTTT. Translation: CAAGNEGFSNQPQHF.

The chain has TRBV6-5 and TRBJ2-7, with 10 bases identical to TRBD1. Germline-derived CDR1 and CDR2 are MNHEY and SVGAGI. This CDR3 has 16 residues. V gave up 2 bases and J gave up 3 bases; unmatched junction bases: 7. CDR3 sequence: CASSYAAGQGVYEQYF. CDR3 nucleotide sequence: TGTGCCAGCAGTTACGCCGCCGGACAGGGGGTCTACGAGCAGTACTTC.

This clone was recorded once. The genes are TRBV14 and TRBJ1-3; D remains ambiguous. Trimming shortened V by 4 bases and J by 1 base, and 8 bases separated the two germline ends. Germline V CDR1 and CDR2: SGHDN, FVKESK. The CDR3 sequence is 14 residues long. CDR3 amino acids: CASSPQFSGNTIYF. The CDR3 DNA follows: TGTGCCAGCAGCCCTCAGTTTTCTGGAAACACCATATATTTT.

This chain connects TRBV2 to TRBJ2-7, with 12 bases lining up with TRBD1. CDR1 is SNHLY, CDR2 FYNNEI, per germline. The CDR3 has 14 amino acids. Trimming at V came to 5 bases and at J to 9 bases, leaving 8 bases not matched to a gene. The CDR3 coding sequence is TGTGCCAGCAGTCCTACGGGACAGGGGGCCGGGCAGTACTTC. Translated: CASSPTGQGAGQYF.

The rearrangement joins TRBV7-2 to TRBJ2-6, with 8 bases lining up with TRBD1. The CDR3 totals 17 residues. J was trimmed by 1 base and V by 8 bases; bases with no gene match: 10. From germline, CDR1 is SGHTA and CDR2 FQGNSA. In DNA, the CDR3 is TGTGCCAGCGGACGGACAGGGACTCGTTCTGGGGCCAACGTCCTGACTTTC. This codes for CASGRTGTRSGANVLTF.

The DNA for the CDR3 is TGTGCCAGTAGTCCCCGGGACCGACTAATCACCCTCCACTTT. Translation gives CASSPRDRLITLHF. This chain links TRBV19 with TRBJ1-6; tentative D call: TRBD1 (5 bases). The CDR3 totals 14 residues. Germline V gene lookup returns CDR1 LNHDA and CDR2 SQIVND (reference sequence). V lost 5 bases, J lost 14 bases, and 19 bases lay in between.

V gene TRBV7-8 combines with J gene TRBJ1-5, with D tentatively TRBD1 (5 bases). The CDR3 loop spans 13 amino acids. The ends were cut back, 5 bases at V and 12 bases at J, with 17 bases in the middle. In germline, CDR1 is SGHVS, CDR2 FQNEAQ. CDR3 residues: CASSPAGRTLQHF. The CDR3 nucleotides read TGTGCCAGCAGCCCAGCAGGGAGAACGCTCCAGCATTTT.

The chain joins TRBV6-5 to TRBJ2-7; D perhaps matches TRBD1 (6 bases). The germline CDR1 and CDR2 sequences are MNHEY and SVGAGI. V was clipped by 6 bases and J by 3 bases, with 18 bases between them. This CDR3 has 15 residues. CDR3 loop: CASRASLDRGYEQYF. CDR3 DNA: TGTGCCAGCAGGGCCTCTTTGGACAGAGGCTACGAGCAGTACTTC.

The chain combines TRBV7-6 with TRBJ2-2; 10 nucleotides agree with TRBD2. The germline CDR1 and CDR2 sequences are SGHVS and FNYEAQ. CDR3 length: 22 amino acids. V was pared by 4 bases and J by 6 bases, with 26 bases of the junction left unmatched. DNA of the CDR3: TGTGCCAGCAGCTCCCGCATCCCGGGACTAGCGACCGAAAACGATAAATCCGGGGAGCTGTTTTTT. As protein: CASSSRIPGLATENDKSGELFF.

This chain links TRBV5-1 with TRBJ1-1, with 11 bases that match TRBD1. CDR1 and CDR2 (germline): SGHRS, YFSETQ. The CDR3 length is 18 residues. With 6 bases clipped from V and 5 bases from J, the junction kept 18 bases outside the gene matches. DNA for the CDR3: TGCGCCAGCACCGAAAGCCCGGGACAGGGGGTTTTGCGGACTGAAGCTTTCTTT. Protein product: CASTESPGQGVLRTEAFF.

The J gene is TRBJ2-1, the V gene TRBV5-6, with 11 bases lining up with TRBD2. CDR3 length: 14 amino acids. Trimming at V came to 3 bases and at J to 9 bases, leaving 5 bases not matched to a gene. Germline V gene data show CDR1 as SGHDT and CDR2 as YYEEEE. CDR3 residues: CASSSSGGPGEQFF. The CDR3 DNA reads as TGTGCCAGCAGCTCTAGCGGGGGGCCGGGTGAGCAGTTCTTC.

This clone has only one observation. The J gene is TRBJ2-7, the V gene TRBV5-6; D is ambiguous. CDR1 is SGHDT and CDR2 is YYEEEE in the germline V gene. V dropped 4 bases and J dropped 5 bases, with 22 bases sitting between them. The CDR3 totals 16 residues. CDR3 bases: TGTGCCAGCAGCGCAGGAAGTAAAGGGCGATTCGACGAGCAGTACTTC. Its translation: CASSAGSKGRFDEQYF.

This clone has a handful of counts. The CDR3 region is CASSFWAENTGELFF. Written as DNA, the CDR3 is TGTGCCAGCAGCTTCTGGGCAGAGAACACCGGGGAGCTGTTTTTT. The rearrangement joins TRBV11-2 to TRBJ2-2; D gene uncertain. Germline CDR1 SGHAT, CDR2 FQNNGV. The CDR3 contains 15 residues. Trimming pared 3 bases from V and 1 base from J, leaving 9 bases between.

The genes are TRBV3-1 (or the pseudogene TRBV3-2) and TRBJ1-1, with D tentatively TRBD1 (5 bases). The CDR3 spans 13 residues. Per germline, CDR1 LGHDT and CDR2 YNNKEL (reference sequence). V was clipped by 5 bases and J by 5 bases, with 12 bases between them. The CDR3 nucleotides read TGTGCCAGCAGCAGCAACGGGGGTACTGAAGCTTTCTTT. Encoded protein: CASSSNGGTEAFF.

This rearrangement joins TRBV19 to TRBJ2-6, with D perhaps assigned TRBD1 or TRBD2 (5 bases each). Trimming took off 8 bases at V and 0 bases at J, with 14 bases between the two ends. This CDR3 has 16 residues. Germline V gene lookup returns CDR1 LNHDA and CDR2 SQIVND (reference sequence). The CDR3 DNA is TGTGCCAGTGCCGGGACGGCCAGCTCTGGGGCCAACGTCCTGACTTTC. This gives the protein CASAGTASSGANVLTF.

V usage is TRBV18 and J usage is TRBJ2-5; D possibly corresponds to TRBD2 (6 bases). Between the trimmed V and J ends, which lost 2 bases and 3 bases, there was a span of 10 bases. The germline CDR1 and CDR2 sequences are KGHSH and LQKENI. This CDR3 has 14 amino acids. CDR3 bases: TGTGCCAGCTCACCAAGGGAGGCAGAAGAGACCCAGTACTTC. It is translated as CASSPREAEETQYF.

V usage is TRBV3-1 (or the pseudogene TRBV3-2) and J usage is TRBJ2-4; 8 positions match TRBD2. The CDR3 has 14 residues. The V gene's germline CDR1 is LGHDT and CDR2 YNNKEL (reference sequence). The V segment lost 1 base and the J segment 7 bases; nucleotides outside the gene matches: 3. As DNA, the CDR3 is TGTGCCAGCAGCCAAGCGGGAGGGAGGAACATTCAGTACTTC. Residues: CASSQAGGRNIQYF.

This chain connects TRBV6-5 to TRBJ2-3; perhaps TRBD2 as D (6 bases). The V gene lost 7 bases and the J gene lost 4 bases, with 12 bases spanning the gap. The CDR3 extends over 13 amino acids. Per germline, CDR1 MNHEY and CDR2 SVGAGI. The CDR3 region has the DNA TGTGCCAGCACGAGCGGGTTCTCAGATACGCAGTATTTT. Protein: CASTSGFSDTQYF.

This rearrangement joins TRBV18 to TRBJ1-5; D not resolved. The V end was cut by 2 bases, the J end by 3 bases, with 14 bases between. Per the germline V gene, CDR1 is KGHSH and CDR2 is LQKENI. The CDR3 spans 16 residues. The CDR3 spells CASSPNGVYDNQPQHF. The CDR3 DNA reads as TGTGCCAGCTCACCAAACGGTGTTTACGACAATCAGCCCCAGCATTTT.

This chain joins TRBV11-2 and TRBJ1-6; the D gene is possibly TRBD1 (5 bases). Germline V gene lookup returns CDR1 SGHAT and CDR2 FQNNGV. CDR3 length equals 14 residues. Trimming removed 2 bases at V and 5 bases at J, with 7 bases between. The CDR3 loop is CASSLQGDNSPLHF. In DNA, the CDR3 is TGTGCCAGCAGCTTACAGGGAGATAATTCACCCCTCCACTTT.